One and the same sample provided the 21 T cell receptor beta chains below, sequenced in a study of blood T cell repertoires in COVID-19. Some clones are missing from TCRdb's copy, which holds only in-frame ones; the method was immunoSEQ multiplex PCR. The profile covers around 190,000 clones, with 84% appearing a single time and approximately 13% taken by the ten largest. The sample consisted of peripheral blood. The receptors stem from a human donor in a cohort sampled during active COVID-19.

This clone came up a few times. This chain joins TRBV2 and TRBJ1-4; 8 positions agree with TRBD1. CDR1 is SNHLY, CDR2 FYNNEI, per germline. J lost 7 bases, V lost 5 bases, and 9 bases had no gene match. The CDR3 has 15 amino acids. In DNA form, the CDR3 reads TGTGCCAGCAGTAGACGGGACAGGTTGAGTGAAAAACTGTTTTTT. It yields the protein CASSRRDRLSEKLFF.

The CDR3 DNA reads TGTGCCAGCAGCCAAGTTCAAGCGACTAATGAAAAACTGTTTTTT. Encoded protein: CASSQVQATNEKLFF. The J gene is TRBJ1-4, the V gene TRBV4-2; D is unclear. CDR1 is LGHNA, CDR2 YNFKEQ, per germline. CDR3 size: 15 residues. V gave up 1 base and J gave up 2 bases, with 8 bases separating them.

The gene calls are TRBV7-9 and TRBJ1-4; perhaps TRBD1 as D (6 bases). V lost 4 bases to trimming and J lost 12 bases, with 21 bases between them. Germline CDR1 reads SEHNR; CDR2 reads FQNEAQ (reference sequence). The CDR3 consists of 15 residues. The CDR3 reads CASSSAGGADRELFF. The CDR3 nucleotides are TGTGCCAGCAGCTCCGCGGGGGGGGCGGATAGAGAACTGTTTTTT.

The chain couples TRBV28 to TRBJ2-5, with 9 positions matching TRBD2. CDR3 size: 17 residues. Per germline, CDR1 MDHEN and CDR2 SYDVKM. With 3 bases clipped from V and 4 bases from J, the junction kept 12 bases outside the gene matches. The CDR3: CASSFPLAGVEAETQYF. The DNA of the CDR3 is TGTGCCAGCAGTTTCCCGTTAGCGGGAGTGGAGGCAGAGACCCAGTACTTC.

This clone occurred once. The V call is TRBV28, the J call TRBJ1-4; D gene unclear. Trimming shortened V by 7 bases and J by 4 bases, and 10 bases separated the two germline ends. The CDR3 covers 13 residues. Germline values: CDR1 MDHEN, CDR2 SYDVKM. For the CDR3, the DNA is TGTGCCAGCACCCACAGCCATAATGAAAAACTGTTTTTT. Protein: CASTHSHNEKLFF.

This clone was observed once. V is TRBV4-1 and J is TRBJ2-1; D is perhaps TRBD2 (7 bases). Germline assignment: CDR1 MGHRA and CDR2 YSYEKL. The CDR3 loop spans 15 amino acids. V was trimmed by 4 bases and J by 7 bases, leaving 17 bases between them. The CDR3 DNA is TGCGCCAGCAGCCTCTCGAGGGGGGGGGCAAATGAGCAGTTCTTC. Its protein product is CASSLSRGGANEQFF.

The chain's CDR3 is CSVRLAGVNEQFF. The CDR3 coding sequence is TGCAGCGTCCGACTAGCGGGAGTTAACGAGCAGTTCTTC. The chain has TRBV29-1 and TRBJ2-1; 12 nucleotides line up with TRBD2. Trimming took 6 bases from V and 10 from J; bases not matched to a gene: 7. Germline V lookup: CDR1 SQVTM, CDR2 ANQGSEA. The CDR3 sequence is 13 residues long.

The gene calls are TRBV9 and TRBJ2-3; D may be TRBD1 (6 bases). The germline V gene has CDR1 SGDLS and CDR2 YYNGEE. V shed 3 bases and J shed 2 bases, with 22 bases lying between them. The CDR3 length is 18 residues. In nucleotides, the CDR3 is TGTGCCAGCAGCGAGACCCCATCTCCGGACAGTTTCACAGATACGCAGTATTTT. Translation gives CASSETPSPDSFTDTQYF.

The V gene is TRBV7-9, the J gene TRBJ1-5; no reliable D call. The CDR3 consists of 12 residues. The V end lost 1 base, the J end lost 6 bases, and 4 bases lay between the germline ends. Germline CDR1 and CDR2: SEHNR and FQNEAQ (reference sequence). CDR3 residues: CASSLGGQPQHF. CDR3 nucleotide sequence: TGTGCCAGCAGCTTAGGCGGTCAGCCCCAGCATTTT.

The genes are TRBV6-6 and TRBJ2-7, with a possible D match to TRBD2 (6 bases). The length of the CDR3 is 15 residues. Trimming cost V 3 bases and J 1 base, with 13 bases left between them. Germline assignment: CDR1 MNHNY and CDR2 SVGAGI (reference sequence). The CDR3 nucleotides read TGTGCCAGCAGTTATGATGGCGGGACGTCCTACGAGCAGTACTTC. It yields the protein CASSYDGGTSYEQYF.

This sequence joins TRBV2 and TRBJ1-2, with D unclear. V was shortened by 4 bases and J by 4 bases, with 19 bases between the two germline ends. From germline, CDR1 is SNHLY and CDR2 FYNNEI. The CDR3 length is 16 residues. The chain's CDR3 is CASSGPISPSPYGYTF. The DNA of the CDR3 is TGTGCCAGCAGTGGTCCGATAAGCCCCTCTCCCTATGGCTACACCTTC. Filled out from reference TRBV2 and TRBJ1-2, the complete variable domain reads EPEVTQTPSHQVTQMGQEVILRCVPISNHLYFYWYRQILGQKVEFLVSFYNNEISEKSEIFDDQFSVERPDGSNFTLKIRSTKLEDSAMYFCASSGPISPSPYGYTFGSGTRLTVV.

The CDR3 protein is CASMGRGHNTGELFF. In DNA form, the CDR3 reads TGTGCCAGTATGGGAAGGGGACATAACACCGGGGAGCTGTTTTTT. The rearrangement joins TRBV19 to TRBJ2-2; the D gene is possibly TRBD1 (6 bases). The germline V and J ends were trimmed by 7 bases and 2 bases, with 14 bases remaining between them. CDR3 size: 15 residues. CDR1 and CDR2 from the germline V gene are LNHDA and SQIVND (reference sequence).

The chain employs TRBV19 and TRBJ2-5, with TRBD2 matching over 11 bases. V shed 5 bases, J shed 5 bases, and the junction held 7 bases outside the gene matches. The length of the CDR3 is 15 residues. Germline V gene sequence: CDR1 LNHDA, CDR2 SQIVND (reference sequence). In DNA, the CDR3 is TGTGCCAGTAGTCCGGGACTAGCGGTCGAGGAGACCCAGTACTTC. Translation: CASSPGLAVEETQYF.

The rearrangement joins TRBV6-6 to TRBJ1-4, with TRBD1 matching 11 bases. Germline V CDR1 and CDR2: MNHNY, SVGAGI (reference sequence). V was clipped by 4 bases and J by 8 bases; unmatched bases: 6. The CDR3 is made up of 15 amino acids. The CDR3 region is CASSSAGTGGEKLFF. Written as DNA, the CDR3 is TGTGCCAGCAGTTCCGCCGGGACAGGGGGAGAAAAACTGTTTTTT.

This clone was detected once. The V gene is TRBV19, the J gene TRBJ2-2; possible D gene TRBD1, 7 bases. The CDR3 runs 15 residues. V was cut by 7 bases and J by 6 bases, with 18 bases left in between. CDR1 and CDR2 from the germline V gene are LNHDA and SQIVND (reference sequence). The CDR3 sequence: CASTPQGGRAGELFF. CDR3 in DNA: TGTGCCAGTACCCCCCAGGGGGGAAGAGCCGGGGAGCTGTTTTTT.

The CDR3 spells CASGGTSGSLVNEQFF. CDR3 coding DNA: TGTGCTAGTGGGGGGACTAGCGGGAGCCTCGTCAATGAGCAGTTCTTC. V gene TRBV12-5 combines with J gene TRBJ2-1, with 14 bases identical to TRBD2. The CDR3 extends over 16 amino acids. V gave up 6 bases and J gave up 6 bases; unmatched junction bases: 7. Per the germline V gene, CDR1 is LGHNT and CDR2 is FRNRAP.

The chain employs TRBV19 and TRBJ1-4, with 8 bases identical to TRBD1. Germline V CDR1 and CDR2: LNHDA, SQIVND (reference sequence). V was clipped by 7 bases and J by 1 base; unmatched bases: 20. The CDR3 has 20 residues. The CDR3 sequence: CASTVTGGASIRRTNEKLFF. Here the CDR3 DNA reads TGTGCCAGTACCGTAACAGGGGGTGCAAGCATCAGGAGAACTAATGAAAAACTGTTTTTT.

The rearrangement joins TRBV10-3 to TRBJ2-7; 7 positions match TRBD2. V lost 0 bases to trimming and J lost 0 bases; unmatched junction nucleotides: 5. Germline CDR1 is ENHRY and CDR2 is SYGVKD. The CDR3 is 16 amino acids. The CDR3 loop reads CAISESGGRSSYEQYF. The CDR3 nucleotides read TGTGCCATCAGTGAGTCGGGAGGGAGGAGCTCCTACGAGCAGTACTTC.

This clone was observed a single time. This sequence joins TRBV4-1 and TRBJ1-1; tentatively, D is TRBD1 (6 bases). V was shortened by 3 bases and J by 1 base, with 9 bases between the two germline ends. The CDR3 spans 14 residues. Germline V gene data show CDR1 as MGHRA and CDR2 as YSYEKL. CDR3 sequence (DNA): TGCGCCAGCAGCCAGGGGGCCCGGAACACTGAAGCTTTCTTT. Encoded protein: CASSQGARNTEAFF.

The chain couples TRBV19 to TRBJ2-4; D is possibly TRBD1 (6 bases). The V end was cut by 7 bases, the J end by 0 bases, with 13 bases between. Germline V gene sequence: CDR1 LNHDA, CDR2 SQIVND (reference sequence). CDR3 size: 15 residues. The CDR3 loop reads CASTMNRVAKNIQYF. DNA of the CDR3: TGTGCCAGTACCATGAACAGGGTAGCCAAAAACATTCAGTACTTC.

The chain links TRBV6-5 to TRBJ1-2; 7 bases map to TRBD1. The CDR3 sequence is 15 residues long. CDR1 and CDR2 from the germline V gene are MNHEY and SVGAGI. V trimming: 2 bases; J trimming: 8 bases; junction bases outside the gene matches: 11. The CDR3 nucleotides read TGTGCCAGCAGTTACGCCACACAGGGGAAATACGGCTACACCTTC. This sequence encodes CASSYATQGKYGYTF.